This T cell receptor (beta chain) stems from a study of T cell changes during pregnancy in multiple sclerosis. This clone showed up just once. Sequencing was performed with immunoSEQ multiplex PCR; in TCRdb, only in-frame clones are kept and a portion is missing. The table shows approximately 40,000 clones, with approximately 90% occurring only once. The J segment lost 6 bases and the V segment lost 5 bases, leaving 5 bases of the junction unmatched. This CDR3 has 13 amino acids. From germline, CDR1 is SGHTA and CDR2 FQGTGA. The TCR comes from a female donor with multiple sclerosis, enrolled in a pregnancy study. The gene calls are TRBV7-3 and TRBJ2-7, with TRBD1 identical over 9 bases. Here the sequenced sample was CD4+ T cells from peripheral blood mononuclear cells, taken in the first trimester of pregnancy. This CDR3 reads CASSTNRGREQYF. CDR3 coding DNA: TGTGCCAGCAGCACGAACAGGGGGCGCGAGCAGTACTTC.